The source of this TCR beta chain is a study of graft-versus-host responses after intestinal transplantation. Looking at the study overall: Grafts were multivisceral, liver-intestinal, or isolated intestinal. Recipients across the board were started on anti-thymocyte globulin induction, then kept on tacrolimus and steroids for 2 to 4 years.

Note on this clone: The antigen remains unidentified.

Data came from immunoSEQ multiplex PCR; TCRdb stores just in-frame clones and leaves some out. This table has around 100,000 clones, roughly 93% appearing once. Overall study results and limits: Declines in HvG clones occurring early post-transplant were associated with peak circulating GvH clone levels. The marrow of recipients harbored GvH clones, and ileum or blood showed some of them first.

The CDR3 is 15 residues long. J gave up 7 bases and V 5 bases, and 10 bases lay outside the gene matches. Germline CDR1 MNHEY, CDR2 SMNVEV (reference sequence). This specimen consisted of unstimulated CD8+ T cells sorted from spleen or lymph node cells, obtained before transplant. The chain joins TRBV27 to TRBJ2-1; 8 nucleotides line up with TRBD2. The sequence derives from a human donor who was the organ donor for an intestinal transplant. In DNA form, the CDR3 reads TGTGCCAGCAGTACCCGACTAGCGCCTGGGAATGAGCAGTTCTTC. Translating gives CASSTRLAPGNEQFF.